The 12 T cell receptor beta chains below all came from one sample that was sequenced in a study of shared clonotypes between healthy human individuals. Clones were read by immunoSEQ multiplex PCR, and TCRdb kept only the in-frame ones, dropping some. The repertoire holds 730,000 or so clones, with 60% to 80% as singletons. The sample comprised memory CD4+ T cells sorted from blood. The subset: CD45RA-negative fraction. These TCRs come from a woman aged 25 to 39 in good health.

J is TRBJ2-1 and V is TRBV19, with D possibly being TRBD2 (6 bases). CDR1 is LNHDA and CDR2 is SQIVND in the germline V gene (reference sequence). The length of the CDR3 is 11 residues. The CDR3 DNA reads TGTGCGGGGGGTACCTACAATGAGCAGTTCTTC. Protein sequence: CAGGTYNEQFF.

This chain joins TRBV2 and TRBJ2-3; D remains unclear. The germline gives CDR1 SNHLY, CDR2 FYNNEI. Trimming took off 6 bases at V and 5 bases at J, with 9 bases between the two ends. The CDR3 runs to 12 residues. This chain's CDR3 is CASRPVGDTQYF. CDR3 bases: TGTGCCAGCAGGCCGGTGGGAGATACGCAGTATTTT.

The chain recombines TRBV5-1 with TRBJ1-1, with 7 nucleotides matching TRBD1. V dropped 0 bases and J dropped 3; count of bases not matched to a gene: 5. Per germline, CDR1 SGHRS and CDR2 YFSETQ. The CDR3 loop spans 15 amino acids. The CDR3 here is CASSLGWDSHTEAFF. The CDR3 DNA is TGCGCCAGCAGCTTGGGGTGGGACAGTCACACTGAAGCTTTCTTT.

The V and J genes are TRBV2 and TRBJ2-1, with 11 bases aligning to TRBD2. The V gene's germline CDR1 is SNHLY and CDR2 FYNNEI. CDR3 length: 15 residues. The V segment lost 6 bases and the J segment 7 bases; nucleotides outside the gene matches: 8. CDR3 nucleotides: TGTGCCAGCAGGCGTACTAGCGGGAGTCGGAATGAGCAGTTCTTC. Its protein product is CASRRTSGSRNEQFF.

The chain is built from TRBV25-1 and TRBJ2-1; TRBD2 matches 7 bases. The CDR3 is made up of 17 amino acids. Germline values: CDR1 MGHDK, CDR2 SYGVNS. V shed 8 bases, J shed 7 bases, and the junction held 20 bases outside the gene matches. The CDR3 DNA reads TGTGCCAGCCCAGCCGACCGGCGGCGGGAGATTGGGAATGAGCAGTTCTTC. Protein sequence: CASPADRRREIGNEQFF.

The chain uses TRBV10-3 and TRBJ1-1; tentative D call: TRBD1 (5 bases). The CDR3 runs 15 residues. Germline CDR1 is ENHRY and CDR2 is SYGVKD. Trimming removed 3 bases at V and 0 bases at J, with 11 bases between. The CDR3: CAISEQESLNTEAFF. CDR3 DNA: TGTGCCATCAGTGAACAGGAAAGTTTGAACACTGAAGCTTTCTTT.

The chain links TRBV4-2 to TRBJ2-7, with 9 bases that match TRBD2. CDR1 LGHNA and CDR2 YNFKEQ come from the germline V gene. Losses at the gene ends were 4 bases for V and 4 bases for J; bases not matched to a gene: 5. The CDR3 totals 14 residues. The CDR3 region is CASSLAGEGYEQYF. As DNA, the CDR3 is TGTGCCAGCAGCCTAGCGGGAGAAGGGTACGAGCAGTACTTC.

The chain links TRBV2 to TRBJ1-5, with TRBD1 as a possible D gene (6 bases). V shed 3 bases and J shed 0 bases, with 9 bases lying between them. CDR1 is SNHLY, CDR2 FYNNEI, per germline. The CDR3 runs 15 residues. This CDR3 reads CASSEEGHSNQPQHF. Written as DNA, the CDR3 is TGTGCCAGCAGTGAGGAGGGACATAGCAATCAGCCCCAGCATTTT. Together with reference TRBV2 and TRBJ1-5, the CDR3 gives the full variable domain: EPEVTQTPSHQVTQMGQEVILRCVPISNHLYFYWYRQILGQKVEFLVSFYNNEISEKSEIFDDQFSVERPDGSNFTLKIRSTKLEDSAMYFCASSEEGHSNQPQHFGDGTRLSIL.

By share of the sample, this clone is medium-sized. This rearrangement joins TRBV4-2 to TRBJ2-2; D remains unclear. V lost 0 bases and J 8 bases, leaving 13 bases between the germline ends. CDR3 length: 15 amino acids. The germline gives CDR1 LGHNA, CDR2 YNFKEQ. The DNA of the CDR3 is TGTGCCAGCAGCCAAGAAGGTGGCTTGATGGGGGAGCTGTTTTTT. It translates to CASSQEGGLMGELFF.

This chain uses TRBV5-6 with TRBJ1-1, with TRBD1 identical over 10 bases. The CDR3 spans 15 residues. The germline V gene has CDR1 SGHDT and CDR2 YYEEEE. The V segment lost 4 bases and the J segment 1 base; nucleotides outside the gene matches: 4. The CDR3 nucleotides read TGTGCCAGCAGCGAGGGGACAGGGGAGAACACTGAAGCTTTCTTT. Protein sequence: CASSEGTGENTEAFF.

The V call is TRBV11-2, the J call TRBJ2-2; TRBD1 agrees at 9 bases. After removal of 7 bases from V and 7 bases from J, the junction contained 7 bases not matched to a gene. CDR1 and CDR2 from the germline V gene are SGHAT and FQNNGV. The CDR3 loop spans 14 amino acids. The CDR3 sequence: CASKGTGLIGELFF. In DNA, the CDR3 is TGTGCCAGCAAGGGGACAGGGTTAATCGGGGAGCTGTTTTTT.

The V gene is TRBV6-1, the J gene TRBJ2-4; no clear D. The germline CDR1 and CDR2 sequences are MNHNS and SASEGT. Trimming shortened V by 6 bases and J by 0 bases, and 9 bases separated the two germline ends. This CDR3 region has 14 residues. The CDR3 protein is CASRETIAKNIQYF. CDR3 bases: TGTGCCAGCAGGGAAACAATAGCCAAAAACATTCAGTACTTC.